This T cell receptor (beta chain) was retrieved from a study of CD8 T cells in ankylosing spondylitis. Making the TCR beta libraries involved quantitative 5'-RACE with molecular barcodes. TCRdb called the 5' RACE reads again in MiXCR, with one record for every CDR3 protein. The table lists 700,000 or so distinct CDR3 sequences, 15% to 20% of them singletons. General study results and limits: Before this, some motif variants had been reported in reactive arthritis synovial fluid and blood. As reported, disease-linked clones showed significant enrichment in matched ankylosing spondylitis synovial fluid. Ankylosing spondylitis blood seemed to carry a telltale TCR beta motif made of several highly homologous variants.

V lost 2 bases and J lost 0; bases outside the gene matches: 11. The CDR3 length is 19 residues. CDR1 is SGHVS, CDR2 FQNEAQ, per germline. This clonotype turned up a few times. Its antigen is unknown. This receptor was taken from a male donor with ankylosing spondylitis. Sequencing was carried out using blood, either unsorted or a sorted T cell fraction (not recorded which). The chain has TRBV7-8 and TRBJ2-4; TRBD2 aligns across 9 bases. The CDR3 reads CASSLRIAGARLAKNIQYF. The CDR3 DNA is TGTGCCAGCAGCTTAAGGATAGCGGGGGCCCGCCTAGCCAAAAACATTCAGTACTTC.